Each of the 14 T cell receptor beta chains below was sequenced from the same sample in a study of cytomegalovirus exposure and HLA in healthy donors. Method: immunoSEQ multiplex PCR; TCRdb's copy keeps in-frame clones and lacks some. The sample holds 150,000 to 200,000 clones, around nine tenths seen once. The sample was PBMCs. These receptors were taken from a man aged 18 to 35 in good health and CMV-seropositive.

The rearrangement joins TRBV7-8 to TRBJ2-1; D uncertain. The ends were cut back, 3 bases at V and 6 bases at J, with 12 bases in the middle. The CDR3 totals 14 residues. Germline V lookup: CDR1 SGHVS, CDR2 FQNEAQ. The CDR3 loop is CASSFYPRGNEQFF. In nucleotides, the CDR3 is TGTGCCAGCAGCTTTTATCCCCGAGGCAATGAGCAGTTCTTC.

The CDR3 DNA is TGTGCCAGCACCCCTTTCCCCTCCTACGAGCAGTACTTC. Encoded protein: CASTPFPSYEQYF. This chain uses TRBV28 with TRBJ2-7; D uncertain. Germline V CDR1 and CDR2: MDHEN, SYDVKM. Trimming took off 7 bases at V and 0 bases at J, with 10 bases between the two ends. CDR3 length equals 13 residues.

The rearrangement joins TRBV14 to TRBJ2-3, with 7 bases that match TRBD2. This CDR3 is 16 amino acids long. The germline CDR1 and CDR2 sequences are SGHDN and FVKESK. V lost 1 base, J lost 5 bases, and 9 bases stayed unmatched. The CDR3 is CASSQVAGAGGDTQYF. The CDR3 DNA follows: TGTGCCAGCAGCCAAGTGGCGGGAGCGGGTGGAGATACGCAGTATTTT.

The chain is built from TRBV5-1 and TRBJ2-1; 8 nucleotides agree with TRBD2. This CDR3 comprises 15 residues. Per the germline V gene, CDR1 is SGHRS and CDR2 is YFSETQ. J gave up 4 bases and V 4 bases, and 7 bases lay outside the gene matches. In DNA form, the CDR3 reads TGCGCCAGCAGCCCGAGCGGGAGCCGATACAATGAGCAGTTCTTC. Amino acids: CASSPSGSRYNEQFF.

The chain carries TRBV11-2 and TRBJ2-7; the D is unclear. This CDR3 is built from 12 residues. The V gene lost 3 bases and the J gene lost 4 bases, with 7 bases spanning the gap. CDR1 is SGHAT and CDR2 is FQNNGV in the germline V gene. CDR3 residues: CASSLSRYEQYF. CDR3 in DNA: TGTGCCAGCAGCTTGTCTAGATACGAGCAGTACTTC.

V usage is TRBV18 and J usage is TRBJ1-4; D possibly corresponds to TRBD1 (6 bases). The CDR3 extends over 16 amino acids. The V end lost 3 bases, the J end lost 2 bases, and 13 bases lay between the germline ends. Per germline, CDR1 KGHSH and CDR2 LQKENI. CDR3 in DNA: TGTGCCAGCTCACCGAAGAGGGGGAGCACTAATGAAAAACTGTTTTTT. Translated: CASSPKRGSTNEKLFF.

V usage is TRBV5-6 and J usage is TRBJ1-1; D is unclear. The length of the CDR3 is 15 residues. Germline V gene lookup returns CDR1 SGHDT and CDR2 YYEEEE. V lost 2 bases and J 0 bases, leaving 11 bases between the germline ends. The CDR3 DNA reads as TGTGCCAGCAGCTTTGGGGAGATCCTGAACACTGAAGCTTTCTTT. As protein: CASSFGEILNTEAFF. Variable domain in full (rest from reference TRBV5-6 and TRBJ1-1): DAGVTQSPTHLIKTRGQQVTLRCSPKSGHDTVSWYQQALGQGPQFIFQYYEEEERQRGNFPDRFSGHQFPNYSSELNVNALLLGDSALYLCASSFGEILNTEAFFGQGTRLTVV.

The J gene is TRBJ2-1, the V gene TRBV7-9, with D possibly TRBD2 on 7 matching bases. The CDR3 spans 12 residues. The V and J ends lost 3 bases and 11 bases respectively, with 11 bases between them. The germline gives CDR1 SEHNR, CDR2 FQNEAQ (reference sequence). The CDR3 DNA follows: TGTGCCAGCAGCTTTGGGGGGGCGAAGCAGTTCTTC. Residues: CASSFGGAKQFF.

The chain combines TRBV10-2 with TRBJ2-1; TRBD1 might be the D (5 bases). V was clipped by 2 bases and J by 4 bases, with 9 bases between them. The CDR3 loop spans 14 amino acids. CDR1 is WSHSY and CDR2 is SAAADI in the germline V gene. CDR3 amino acids: CASSEGQGYNEQFF. The CDR3 nucleotides read TGCGCCAGCAGTGAGGGTCAGGGTTACAATGAGCAGTTCTTC.

The rearrangement joins TRBV4-1 to TRBJ1-1; D unclear. The CDR3 extends over 16 amino acids. Germline V CDR1 and CDR2: MGHRA, YSYEKL. Trimming removed 0 bases from V and 6 bases from J, with 17 bases in between. The CDR3 region has the DNA TGCGCCAGCAGCCAAGAATTGGAGACCCTGGCCTCTGAAGCTTTCTTT. It yields the protein CASSQELETLASEAFF.

V and J are TRBV29-1 and TRBJ2-3, with TRBD1 identical over 7 bases. From germline, CDR1 is SQVTM and CDR2 ANQGSEA. J lost 1 base, V lost 6 bases, and 4 bases had no gene match. This CDR3 contains 13 residues. This CDR3 is CSVVGTGTDTQYF. CDR3 sequence (DNA): TGCAGCGTAGTGGGGACAGGCACAGATACGCAGTATTTT.

The chain is built from TRBV4-1 and TRBJ2-5, with TRBD1 as a possible D gene (5 bases). Germline V gene data show CDR1 as MGHRA and CDR2 as YSYEKL. V was cut by 2 bases and J by 4 bases, with 11 bases left in between. This CDR3 has 14 amino acids. The CDR3 reads CASSQRQQPETQYF. The DNA of the CDR3 is TGCGCCAGCAGCCAACGACAGCAACCAGAGACCCAGTACTTC.

The chain recombines TRBV2 with TRBJ2-7, with D possibly matching TRBD1 (5 bases). The CDR3 has 14 residues. Germline V CDR1 and CDR2: SNHLY, FYNNEI. V lost 8 bases to trimming and J lost 1 base, with 15 bases between them. CDR3 loop: CASSRGTISYEQYF. Here the CDR3 DNA reads TGTGCCAGCTCTAGGGGCACAATATCCTACGAGCAGTACTTC.

The rearrangement links TRBV4-2 to TRBJ2-3; a weak D match, TRBD2 (6 bases). The V gene's germline CDR1 is LGHNA and CDR2 YNFKEQ. Trimming pared 2 bases from V and 0 bases from J, leaving 12 bases between. The CDR3 loop spans 16 amino acids. The DNA for the CDR3 is TGTGCCAGCAGCCAACCGGGAGTGGGAAGCACAGATACGCAGTATTTT. This translates into CASSQPGVGSTDTQYF.